The rows below give T cell receptor beta chains drawn from one sample of a study of T cell responses to AZD1222 COVID-19 vaccine. The protocol was immunoSEQ multiplex PCR, while the TCRdb copy is restricted to in-frame clones and leaves out a portion. The sample contains under 300,000 clones, more than 85% of which appear only once. The input for sequencing was peripheral blood, taken on day 0 of AZD1222 vaccination. These receptors were collected from an adult in good health. CDR3s include the opening cysteine and the closing phenylalanine or tryptophan. The D gene is left open where the match is weak. Clone size is stated in some rows and not others, as once, few, many or a class when expanded.

V gene: TRBV4-2; J gene: TRBJ2-2; clone size: NA; D gene: TRBD2; CDR3 DNA: TGTGCCAGCAGCCTGGGGACTAGCGGGGCCTTGAACACCGGGGAGCTGTTTTTT; CDR3 protein: CASSLGTSGALNTGELFF
V gene: TRBV18; J gene: TRBJ2-2; clone size: few; D gene: TRBD2; CDR3 DNA: TGTGCCAGCTCACCAGGGACTACGAACACCGGGGAGCTGTTTTTT; CDR3 protein: CASSPGTTNTGELFF
V gene: TRBV11-2; J gene: TRBJ2-6; clone size: NA; D gene: NA; CDR3 DNA: TGTGCCAGCAGGACCCCCGGCAAGGGAGGGGCCAACGTCCTGACTTTC; CDR3 protein: CASRTPGKGGANVLTF
V gene: TRBV24-1; J gene: TRBJ2-1; clone size: NA; D gene: NA; CDR3 DNA: TGTGCCACCAGTGAGCGACTTAACAATGAGCAGTTCTTC; CDR3 protein: CATSERLNNEQFF
V gene: TRBV2; J gene: TRBJ2-2; clone size: NA; D gene: TRBD1; CDR3 DNA: TGTGCCAGCAGTGCGGACAGGGCTTGGAACACCGGGGAGCTGTTTTTT; CDR3 protein: CASSADRAWNTGELFF
V gene: TRBV7-9; J gene: TRBJ2-7; clone size: NA; D gene: TRBD1; CDR3 DNA: TGTGCCAGCAGCAAGCCAGGGGGCGGCGAGCAGTACTTC; CDR3 protein: CASSKPGGGEQYF
V gene: TRBV2; J gene: TRBJ2-7; clone size: once; D gene: TRBD2; CDR3 DNA: TGTGCCAGCGGGGCGGGGGGGCAGCCTTCCGAGCAGTACTTC; CDR3 protein: CASGAGGQPSEQYF
V gene: TRBV3-1/TRBV3-2; J gene: TRBJ1-4; clone size: NA; D gene: TRBD1; CDR3 DNA: TGTGCCAGCAGCCAAGGACAGGGGGCGGTTGAAAAACTGTTTTTT; CDR3 protein: CASSQGQGAVEKLFF
V gene: TRBV29-1; J gene: TRBJ1-1; clone size: NA; D gene: NA; CDR3 DNA: TGCAGTGCAATGAACACTGAAGCTTTCTTT; CDR3 protein: CSAMNTEAFF
V gene: TRBV7-9; J gene: TRBJ2-2; clone size: NA; D gene: TRBD1; CDR3 DNA: TGTGCCAGCAGCTTAGGAGGGACAGGGAGGTTCAGCACCGGGGAGCTGTTTTTT; CDR3 protein: CASSLGGTGRFSTGELFF
V gene: TRBV28; J gene: TRBJ1-2; clone size: NA; D gene: NA; CDR3 DNA: TGTGCCAGCAGCCCACAGCCAAACTATGGCTACACCTTC; CDR3 protein: CASSPQPNYGYTF
V gene: TRBV7-9; J gene: TRBJ1-3; clone size: once; D gene: NA; CDR3 DNA: TGTGCCAGCAGCATTAGCCAGGGATTCTCTGGAAACACCATATATTTT; CDR3 protein: CASSISQGFSGNTIYF
V gene: TRBV6-5; J gene: TRBJ1-5; clone size: NA; D gene: NA; CDR3 DNA: TGTGCCAGCAGTTACTCAGGGGATCAGCCCCAGCATTTT; CDR3 protein: CASSYSGDQPQHF
V gene: TRBV9; J gene: TRBJ2-7; clone size: NA; D gene: NA; CDR3 DNA: TGTGCCAGCAGCGTATCGGGAGTAGGATACGAGCAGTACTTC; CDR3 protein: CASSVSGVGYEQYF
V gene: TRBV6-2/TRBV6-3; J gene: TRBJ1-5; clone size: NA; D gene: NA; CDR3 DNA: TGTGCCAGCAGTTACTCATCAGGGAGGGCCAGCAATCAGCCCCAGCATTTT; CDR3 protein: CASSYSSGRASNQPQHF
V gene: TRBV7-2; J gene: TRBJ1-3; clone size: NA; D gene: NA; CDR3 DNA: TGTGCCAGCAGCTCCCTATTCCGGGGATCTGGAAACACCATATATTTT; CDR3 protein: CASSSLFRGSGNTIYF
V gene: TRBV7-2; J gene: TRBJ2-1; clone size: NA; D gene: NA; CDR3 DNA: TGTGCCAGCAGCTTAACAGGCTACAATGAGCAGTTCTTC; CDR3 protein: CASSLTGYNEQFF
V gene: TRBV27; J gene: TRBJ2-1; clone size: NA; D gene: NA; CDR3 DNA: TGTGCCAGCAGCCGCCTAGAAGGATTCGGCTACAATGAGCAGTTCTTC; CDR3 protein: CASSRLEGFGYNEQFF
V gene: TRBV5-4; J gene: TRBJ2-3; clone size: NA; D gene: TRBD1; CDR3 DNA: TGTGCCAGCAGCCCGGGGGACAGGGGAACAGATACGCAGTATTTT; CDR3 protein: CASSPGDRGTDTQYF
V gene: TRBV5-6; J gene: TRBJ2-3; clone size: NA; D gene: TRBD2; CDR3 DNA: TGTGCCAGCAGCTTGGGGACTAGCGGCACAGATACGCAGTATTTT; CDR3 protein: CASSLGTSGTDTQYF
V gene: TRBV7-2; J gene: TRBJ2-7; clone size: NA; D gene: NA; CDR3 DNA: TGTGCCAGCAGCTTAGAATGGGGGAGAGGCGAGCAGTACTTC; CDR3 protein: CASSLEWGRGEQYF
V gene: TRBV5-1; J gene: TRBJ1-4; clone size: NA; D gene: NA; CDR3 DNA: TGCGCCAGCAGCTTGGATCCGGGTCTGAGGAGTGAAAAACTGTTTTTT; CDR3 protein: CASSLDPGLRSEKLFF
V gene: TRBV2; J gene: TRBJ1-2; clone size: NA; D gene: NA; CDR3 DNA: TGTGCCAGCGAACATAGAGACAGGAGGGCCTATGGCTACACCTTC; CDR3 protein: CASEHRDRRAYGYTF
V gene: TRBV28; J gene: TRBJ2-7; clone size: NA; D gene: NA; CDR3 DNA: TGTGCCAGCAGCTCCTATGGGTGGACGGCGAGCTCCTACGAGCAGTACTTC; CDR3 protein: CASSSYGWTASSYEQYF
V gene: TRBV9; J gene: TRBJ2-3; clone size: NA; D gene: TRBD2; CDR3 DNA: TGTGCCAGCAGCGTAGATAGCGGGAGGCCAGATACGCAGTATTTT; CDR3 protein: CASSVDSGRPDTQYF
V gene: TRBV28; J gene: TRBJ2-7; clone size: NA; D gene: TRBD1; CDR3 DNA: TGTGCCAGCAGCGGGACAGGGGTTTACCACGAGCAGTACTTC; CDR3 protein: CASSGTGVYHEQYF
V gene: TRBV3-1/TRBV3-2; J gene: TRBJ1-1; clone size: NA; D gene: NA; CDR3 DNA: TGTGCCAGCAGCCTCGTGGGGGGCACTGAAGCTTTCTTT; CDR3 protein: CASSLVGGTEAFF
V gene: TRBV11-2; J gene: TRBJ1-1; clone size: NA; D gene: NA; CDR3 DNA: TGTGCCAGCAGCTTAGTGGGGACAACTGAAGCTTTCTTT; CDR3 protein: CASSLVGTTEAFF
V gene: TRBV24-1; J gene: TRBJ2-6; clone size: NA; D gene: NA; CDR3 DNA: TGTGCCACCAGTGAGGGAGGGACACCGAGCTCTGGGGCCAACGTCCTGACTTTC; CDR3 protein: CATSEGGTPSSGANVLTF
V gene: TRBV5-4; J gene: TRBJ1-4; clone size: NA; D gene: NA; CDR3 DNA: TGTGCCAGCAGCTTGAGAGATGACAAACTTGCAACTAATGAAAAACTGTTTTTT; CDR3 protein: CASSLRDDKLATNEKLFF
V gene: TRBV28; J gene: TRBJ1-5; clone size: NA; D gene: NA; CDR3 DNA: TGTGCCAGCAGTTCCCCTTCTGGCCCCGGCCAGCCCCAGCATTTT; CDR3 protein: CASSSPSGPGQPQHF
V gene: TRBV6-2/TRBV6-3; J gene: TRBJ2-1; clone size: NA; D gene: NA; CDR3 DNA: TGTGCCAGCAGTAACTCGGTTTCTCAGCAGTTCTTC; CDR3 protein: CASSNSVSQQFF
V gene: TRBV24-1; J gene: TRBJ1-1; clone size: NA; D gene: NA; CDR3 DNA: TGTGCCACATCGTCGGAGAAGAACACTGAAGCTTTCTTT; CDR3 protein: CATSSEKNTEAFF
V gene: TRBV3-1/TRBV3-2; J gene: TRBJ2-1; clone size: once; D gene: NA; CDR3 DNA: TGTGCCAGCAGCCAAAGACAGGAGCAGTTCTTC; CDR3 protein: CASSQRQEQFF
V gene: TRBV5-6; J gene: TRBJ1-3; clone size: NA; D gene: TRBD1; CDR3 DNA: TGTGCCAGCAGCTACCGGACAGGGCGGAGTGGAAACACCATATATTTT; CDR3 protein: CASSYRTGRSGNTIYF
V gene: TRBV29-1; J gene: TRBJ2-3; clone size: NA; D gene: NA; CDR3 DNA: TGCAGCGTTGGCGAGAGAGATACGCAGTATTTT; CDR3 protein: CSVGERDTQYF
V gene: TRBV4-1; J gene: TRBJ2-1; clone size: NA; D gene: TRBD2; CDR3 DNA: TGCGCCAGCAGCCAGTCACTAGCGGCCCCCTACAATGAGCAGTTCTTC; CDR3 protein: CASSQSLAAPYNEQFF
V gene: TRBV2; J gene: TRBJ1-1; clone size: NA; D gene: NA; CDR3 DNA: TGTGCCAGCAGTGATTGGCAGTCGGCCACTGAAGCTTTCTTT; CDR3 protein: CASSDWQSATEAFF
V gene: TRBV28; J gene: TRBJ1-2; clone size: many; D gene: NA; CDR3 DNA: TGTGCCAGCAGTTTAGCCGTTGGACAGAAGGAGAACTATGGCTACACCTTC; CDR3 protein: CASSLAVGQKENYGYTF
V gene: TRBV30; J gene: TRBJ2-7; clone size: NA; D gene: NA; CDR3 DNA: TGTGCCTGGAGCCCCGGACCCTACGAGCAGTACTTC; CDR3 protein: CAWSPGPYEQYF
V gene: TRBV9; J gene: TRBJ2-3; clone size: NA; D gene: TRBD2; CDR3 DNA: TGTGCCAGCAGCGGGGGGTTAGCGGGAGTCGCAGATACGCAGTATTTT; CDR3 protein: CASSGGLAGVADTQYF
V gene: TRBV24-1; J gene: TRBJ1-3; clone size: NA; D gene: NA; CDR3 DNA: TGTGCCACCAGTGATGCGGACCCTGCGTGGGGAAACACCATATATTTT; CDR3 protein: CATSDADPAWGNTIYF